Below, one T cell receptor beta chain is given with its context. What it binds is unknown. These data come from a study of blood T cells in healthy people across ages. The study, taken as a whole, reports: Percentage of naive T cells showed a strong correlation with TCR beta diversity.

A sample-barcoded 5' primer and a J-beta primer mix were used in a second PCR of about 7 to 12 cycles. Every molecule of cDNA carried a tag from a template-switch adaptor with 12 random nucleotides. Each CDR3 protein is one row after TCRdb ran MiXCR on the 5' RACE reads. The repertoire holds 350,000 to 450,000 distinct CDR3 sequences, approximately 51% seen once, with about 54% in the top ten. Drawn from each donor were approximately 10 milliliters of peripheral blood. The sample was blood. The source is a man aged 55 to 70 in good health.

The CDR3 DNA sequence: TGCGCCAGCAGCTTGGGCGGGGCCCGGGATGATACGCAGTATTTT. This codes for CASSLGGARDDTQYF. J is TRBJ2-3 and V is TRBV5-1, with D possibly matching TRBD2 (6 bases). The CDR3 loop spans 15 amino acids. Between the trimmed V and J ends, which lost 0 bases and 6 bases, there was a span of 14 bases. Germline CDR1 SGHRS, CDR2 YFSETQ.